Presented here are 32 T cell receptor beta chains from one specimen sequenced in a study of cytomegalovirus exposure and HLA in healthy donors. The primer mix had 60 Vbeta and 13 Jbeta primers. TCRdb's table, derived via immunoSEQ multiplex PCR, lists solely in-frame clones and lacks some. Among fewer than 90,000 clones, roughly three quarters were seen once, and the ten largest hold 1.4%. What was sequenced was PBMCs. The receptors shown here come from a male donor in good health and CMV-seronegative.

The chain couples TRBV12-2 to TRBJ2-1; TRBD2 was called by the table and not checked on the DNA. TRBV12-2 is an annotated pseudogene. CDR3 length: 16 residues. The CDR3: CASRSLGGGRLDEQFF. In DNA form, the CDR3 reads TGTGCAAGTCGCTCTCTCGGGGGCGGGAGGTTAGATGAGCAGTTCTTC.

This clone was picked up a small number of times. The chain links TRBV19 to TRBJ1-2; D possibly corresponds to TRBD1 (5 bases). This CDR3 contains 17 residues. V was shortened by 7 bases and J by 7 bases, with 28 bases between the two germline ends. Germline CDR1 and CDR2: LNHDA and SQIVND (reference sequence). The CDR3 bases are TGTGCCAGTACCCAATCCCTCGCCAGGGAAAGACGAGGTGGCTACACCTTC. As protein: CASTQSLARERRGGYTF.

The gene calls are TRBV11-3 and TRBJ2-5; D may be TRBD1 (5 bases). Germline V gives CDR1 SGHNT, CDR2 YENEEA. The CDR3 covers 14 residues. With 5 bases removed from V and 4 bases from J, the gap between germline ends came to 14 bases. CDR3 in amino acids: CASSPSGKSETQYF. CDR3 nucleotides: TGTGCCAGCAGCCCCTCAGGGAAATCAGAGACCCAGTACTTC. Using reference TRBV11-3 and TRBJ2-5 for the parts outside the CDR3, the full variable domain is EAGVVQSPRYKIIEKKQPVAFWCNPISGHNTLYWYLQNLGQGPELLIRYENEEAVDDSQLPKDRFSAERLKGVDSTLKIQPAELGDSAVYLCASSPSGKSETQYFGPGTRLLVL.

This chain connects TRBV28 to TRBJ1-3; perhaps TRBD1 as D (6 bases). CDR3 length: 16 amino acids. Germline V CDR1 and CDR2: MDHEN, SYDVKM. V gave up 5 bases and J gave up 3 bases, with 17 bases separating them. CDR3 sequence: CASSPNPRTVGNTIYF. For the CDR3, the DNA is TGTGCCAGCAGTCCGAATCCAAGGACAGTTGGAAACACCATATATTTT.

This clone was found a few times. The gene calls are TRBV5-1 and TRBJ1-1; 11 bases are shared with TRBD1. From germline, CDR1 is SGHRS and CDR2 YFSETQ. Trimming removed 4 bases from V and 11 bases from J; junction bases left unmatched: 7. The CDR3 is made up of 13 amino acids. The CDR3 DNA reads as TGCGCCAGCAGCGGCGGGACAGGGGGGTCGGCTTTCTTT. It codes for CASSGGTGGSAFF. The variable domain in full, with the rest retrieved from reference TRBV5-1 and TRBJ1-1, is KAGVTQTPRYLIKTRGQQVTLSCSPISGHRSVSWYQQTPGQGLQFLFEYFSETQRNKGNFPGRFSGRQFSNSRSEMNVSTLELGDSALYLCASSGGTGGSAFFGQGTRLTVV.

Turning to this clone: One end of the junction fails to match germline, which may point to a read error. In the same sample, other DNA sequences code for this CDR3. The chain uses TRBV5-1 and TRBJ1-6; no reliable D call. The CDR3 is 17 amino acids. In germline, CDR1 is SGHRS, CDR2 YFSETQ. The CDR3 DNA reads TGCGCCAGCAGCGACGGACGGGATGACTCCTATAATTCACCCCTCCATTTT. Its translation: CASSDGRDDSYNSPLHF.

The chain employs TRBV2 and TRBJ1-5; the D gene is possibly TRBD1 (5 bases). V lost 4 bases and J lost 4, with 8 bases in between. The CDR3 extends over 13 amino acids. CDR1 and CDR2 from the germline V gene are SNHLY and FYNNEI. The CDR3 coding sequence is TGTGCCAGCAGTGGACAGATGAATCAGCCCCAGCATTTT. Protein sequence: CASSGQMNQPQHF. Based on the CDR3 plus reference TRBV2 and TRBJ1-5, the full variable domain is EPEVTQTPSHQVTQMGQEVILRCVPISNHLYFYWYRQILGQKVEFLVSFYNNEISEKSEIFDDQFSVERPDGSNFTLKIRSTKLEDSAMYFCASSGQMNQPQHFGDGTRLSIL.

CDR3 loop: CASSQGDWNSGNTIYF. DNA of the CDR3: TGTGCCAGCTCCCAAGGGGACTGGAACTCTGGAAACACCATATATTTT. This chain uses TRBV18 with TRBJ1-3, with D perhaps TRBD1 (5 bases). Trimming stripped 6 bases from V and 0 bases from J, with 15 bases between. There are 16 residues in the CDR3. Germline CDR1 reads KGHSH; CDR2 reads LQKENI. The complete variable domain, with remaining parts taken from reference TRBV18 and TRBJ1-3, reads NAGVMQNPRHLVRRRGQEARLRCSPMKGHSHVYWYRQLPEEGLKFMVYLQKENIIDESGMPKERFSAEFPKEGPSILRIQQVVRGDSAAYFCASSQGDWNSGNTIYFGEGSWLTVV.

The chain joins TRBV30 to TRBJ2-7, with TRBD1 matching 7 bases. The CDR3 runs to 13 residues. In germline, CDR1 is GTSNPN, CDR2 SVGIG (reference sequence). Trimming at V came to 0 bases and at J to 6 bases, leaving 5 bases not matched to a gene. The CDR3 is CAWSVGTAFEQYF. In nucleotides, the CDR3 is TGTGCCTGGAGTGTAGGGACAGCCTTCGAGCAGTACTTC.

This clone was counted a single time. J is TRBJ1-2 and V is TRBV5-1; D not resolved. The germline V gene has CDR1 SGHRS and CDR2 YFSETQ. The CDR3 loop spans 14 amino acids. V was trimmed by 4 bases and J by 4 bases, leaving 14 bases between them. The CDR3 DNA is TGCGCCAGCAGCCTCCGTGAGGGAGGCTATGGCTACACCTTC. Encoded protein: CASSLREGGYGYTF. Filled out from reference TRBV5-1 and TRBJ1-2, the complete variable domain reads KAGVTQTPRYLIKTRGQQVTLSCSPISGHRSVSWYQQTPGQGLQFLFEYFSETQRNKGNFPGRFSGRQFSNSRSEMNVSTLELGDSALYLCASSLREGGYGYTFGSGTRLTVV.

J is TRBJ2-7 and V is TRBV29-1; 7 positions agree with TRBD2. The V gene's germline CDR1 is SQVTM and CDR2 ANQGSEA. V lost 5 bases and J lost 3; bases outside the gene matches: 10. This CDR3 comprises 14 residues. The CDR3 region is CSVRRRGTDYEQYF. The CDR3 region has the DNA TGCAGCGTTAGGAGGCGGGGGACGGACTACGAGCAGTACTTC.

The chain employs TRBV10-1 and TRBJ2-7; 7 bases are a match to TRBD1. The CDR3 runs to 15 residues. Losses at the gene ends were 6 bases for V and 0 bases for J; bases not matched to a gene: 8. CDR1 and CDR2 (germline): WNHNN, SYGVQD (reference sequence). In nucleotides, the CDR3 is TGCGCCAGCAGCGATTCCGGGACAGCCTCCTACGAGCAGTACTTC. Translating it yields CASSDSGTASYEQYF.

CDR3 sequence: CASSAIRDRVYNEQFF. The CDR3 DNA reads TGTGCCAGCAGCGCAATAAGGGACAGGGTTTACAATGAGCAGTTCTTC. The chain links TRBV11-2 to TRBJ2-1, with TRBD1 matching 9 bases. V lost 5 bases to trimming and J lost 4 bases; unmatched junction nucleotides: 9. This CDR3 region has 16 residues. From germline, CDR1 is SGHAT and CDR2 FQNNGV. Filled out from reference TRBV11-2 and TRBJ2-1, the complete variable domain reads EAGVAQSPRYKIIEKRQSVAFWCNPISGHATLYWYQQILGQGPKLLIQFQNNGVVDDSQLPKDRFSAERLKGVDSTLKIQPAKLEDSAVYLCASSAIRDRVYNEQFFGPGTRLTVL.

The chain carries TRBV7-2 and TRBJ1-1, with D unclear. With 1 base removed from V and 4 bases from J, the gap between germline ends came to 16 bases. The CDR3 covers 16 residues. Germline values: CDR1 SGHTA, CDR2 FQGNSA. CDR3 protein: CASSLGFRWSSTEAFF. The CDR3 coding sequence is TGTGCCAGCAGCTTAGGATTTAGATGGAGTAGCACTGAAGCTTTCTTT.

The rearrangement joins TRBV7-2 to TRBJ1-2; TRBD1 matches at 9 bases. Looked up from germline, CDR1 is SGHTA and CDR2 is FQGNSA. This CDR3 contains 16 residues. The junction had 9 bases not matched to a gene; V was cut back by 0 bases and J by 7 bases. The CDR3 DNA follows: TGTGCCAGCAGCTTAGCGACGGGACAGGGAGGTAGTGGCTACACCTTC. This sequence encodes CASSLATGQGGSGYTF.

V and J are TRBV27 and TRBJ2-7; TRBD1 agrees at 7 bases. Looked up from germline, CDR1 is MNHEY and CDR2 is SMNVEV (reference sequence). With V trimmed by 3 bases and J by 4 bases, 6 bases remained unmatched. This CDR3 spans 14 amino acids. CDR3 sequence reads: CASSFDRVGYEQYF. The CDR3 bases are TGTGCCAGCAGTTTTGACAGGGTGGGGTACGAGCAGTACTTC.

V usage is TRBV28 and J usage is TRBJ1-1; 7 bases agree with TRBD1. The V segment lost 5 bases and the J segment 10 bases; nucleotides outside the gene matches: 16. The CDR3 is 15 amino acids. Per the germline V gene, CDR1 is MDHEN and CDR2 is SYDVKM. CDR3 sequence (DNA): TGTGCCAGCAGTGTCTCAGCAGGACAGGCCGGTGGAGCTTTCTTT. It yields the protein CASSVSAGQAGGAFF.

V usage is TRBV7-8 and J usage is TRBJ2-3, with D tentatively TRBD1 (5 bases). This CDR3 has 14 residues. CDR1 is SGHVS, CDR2 FQNEAQ, per germline. V gave up 1 base and J gave up 1 base, with 6 bases separating them. CDR3 coding DNA: TGTGCCAGCAGCTTAGGACAGCGCACAGATACGCAGTATTTT. It encodes CASSLGQRTDTQYF.

This chain joins TRBV19 and TRBJ2-7; D is perhaps TRBD2 (5 bases). Trimming shortened V by 5 bases and J by 7 bases, and 15 bases separated the two germline ends. Germline loops: CDR1 LNHDA, CDR2 SQIVND (reference sequence). This CDR3 region has 13 residues. CDR3 coding DNA: TGTGCCAGTAGTGAGACATGGCAGCGGGAGCAGTACTTC. As protein: CASSETWQREQYF. The complete variable domain, with remaining parts taken from reference TRBV19 and TRBJ2-7, reads DGGITQSPKYLFRKEGQNVTLSCEQNLNHDAMYWYRQDPGQGLRLIYYSQIVNDFQKGDIAEGYSVSREKKESFPLTVTSAQKNPTAFYLCASSETWQREQYFGPGTRLTVT.

In its sample, this clone was seen a few times. CDR3 bases: TGTGCCAGCAGCTTAGTACTAGGAAACCAAGCTTTCTTT. This encodes CASSLVLGNQAFF. V usage is TRBV7-2 and J usage is TRBJ1-1; D is unresolved. Germline V gene sequence: CDR1 SGHTA, CDR2 FQGNSA. CDR3 length: 13 amino acids. V lost 1 base to trimming and J lost 9 bases, with 12 bases between them. Variable domain in full (rest from reference TRBV7-2 and TRBJ1-1): GAGVSQSPSNKVTEKGKDVELRCDPISGHTALYWYRQSLGQGLEFLIYFQGNSAPDKSGLPSDRFSAERTGGSVSTLTIQRTQQEDSAVYLCASSLVLGNQAFFGQGTRLTVV.

The V call is TRBV5-1, the J call TRBJ2-1; D gene unclear. Germline-derived CDR1 and CDR2 are SGHRS and YFSETQ. This CDR3 contains 16 residues. V shed 2 bases and J shed 0 bases, with 12 bases lying between them. CDR3 in amino acids: CASSFSTGSSYNEQFF. DNA of the CDR3: TGCGCCAGCAGCTTCTCTACCGGTAGCTCCTACAATGAGCAGTTCTTC.

The rearrangement joins TRBV19 to TRBJ2-5, with 8 bases that match TRBD2. V dropped 3 bases and J dropped 9; count of bases not matched to a gene: 12. The germline CDR1 and CDR2 sequences are LNHDA and SQIVND (reference sequence). This CDR3 is built from 15 residues. The DNA for the CDR3 is TGTGCCAGTAGTATGGTGGCTAGCGGGCCTCAAGCCCAGTACTTC. Its protein product is CASSMVASGPQAQYF.

The chain combines TRBV29-1 with TRBJ1-4, with 7 bases matching TRBD1. V lost 1 base, J lost 7 bases, and 6 bases stayed unmatched. This CDR3 comprises 14 residues. CDR1 and CDR2 (germline): SQVTM, ANQGSEA. In DNA form, the CDR3 reads TGCAGCGTTGAAGGGACGAGACAGGGTGAAAAACTGTTTTTT. Protein sequence: CSVEGTRQGEKLFF.

The chain employs TRBV9 and TRBJ1-6; no clear D. Germline V gives CDR1 SGDLS, CDR2 YYNGEE. The CDR3 consists of 13 residues. Trimming removed 0 bases at V and 6 bases at J, with 4 bases between. The CDR3 here is CASSVDFNSPLHF. CDR3 DNA sequence: TGTGCCAGCAGCGTAGACTTTAATTCACCCCTCCACTTT.

The chain is built from TRBV6-5 and TRBJ1-2; 9 bases line up with TRBD1. The CDR3 is 14 residues long. V was pared by 5 bases and J by 8 bases, with 9 bases of the junction left unmatched. Germline assignment: CDR1 MNHEY and CDR2 SVGAGI. The CDR3: CASSPQGDRAGYTF. The DNA for the CDR3 is TGTGCCAGCAGTCCACAGGGGGACAGGGCGGGCTACACCTTC.

Remarks on this clone: One end of the junction is discordant with germline, which a read error may explain. CDR3 amino acids: CASSQDRGWGYGYTF. Written as DNA, the CDR3 is TGCGCCAGCAGCCAAGATAGGGGGTGGGGCTATGGCTACACCTTC. V usage is TRBV7-2 and J usage is TRBJ1-2; weak D call: TRBD1 (6 bases). Germline values: CDR1 SGHTA, CDR2 FQGNSA. The CDR3 totals 15 residues. Combining the CDR3 with reference TRBV7-2 and TRBJ1-2 gives the whole variable domain GAGVSQSPSNKVTEKGKDVELRCDPISGHTALYWYRQSLGQGLEFLIYFQGNSAPDKSGLPSDRFSAERTGGSVSTLTIQRTQQEDSAVYLCASSQDRGWGYGYTFGSGTRLTVV.

The chain recombines TRBV4-3 with TRBJ1-6; a weak D match, TRBD1 (6 bases). Trimming cost V 0 bases and J 5 bases, with 11 bases left between them. The CDR3 length is 16 residues. Germline loops: CDR1 LGHNA, CDR2 YSLEER. CDR3 in amino acids: CASSQEQGRNNSPLHF. As DNA, the CDR3 is TGCGCCAGCAGCCAAGAACAGGGTAGGAATAATTCACCCCTCCACTTT.

This rearrangement joins TRBV29-1 to TRBJ2-3; TRBD2 matches 11 bases. In germline, CDR1 is SQVTM, CDR2 ANQGSEA. The CDR3 loop spans 16 amino acids. V was pared by 3 bases and J by 6 bases, with 11 bases of the junction left unmatched. Here the CDR3 DNA reads TGCAGCGTTGACCTCGGGGTAGCGGGAGGGCATGATACGCAGTATTTT. Its translation is CSVDLGVAGGHDTQYF.

This rearrangement joins TRBV5-1 to TRBJ2-5, with TRBD1 matching 7 bases. The last part of the DNA fits TRBJ2-7 better; the J call may be wrong. CDR3 size: 13 residues. From germline, CDR1 is SGHRS and CDR2 YFSETQ. The CDR3 bases are TGCGCCAGCAACCCAGGGGGACACTACGAGCAGTACTTC. Amino acids: CASNPGGHYEQYF.

This clone has only a few counts. V and J are TRBV10-3 and TRBJ1-5; D not certain. Germline CDR1 ENHRY, CDR2 SYGVKD. The CDR3 runs 14 residues. V gave up 8 bases and J gave up 2 bases, with 13 bases separating them. The CDR3 protein is CAIYQRSCNQPQHF. The CDR3 DNA reads as TGTGCCATCTACCAGCGGAGCTGCAATCAGCCCCAGCATTTT.

The rearrangement links TRBV4-3 to TRBJ1-1, with D possibly TRBD1 on 6 matching bases. Germline V lookup: CDR1 LGHNA, CDR2 YSLEER. There are 14 residues in the CDR3. V was cut by 0 bases and J by 8 bases, with 13 bases left in between. As DNA, the CDR3 is TGCGCCAGCAGCCAAGAGGGGGCGATGGTCGAAGCTTTCTTT. Translation: CASSQEGAMVEAFF.

The chain joins TRBV9 to TRBJ2-1, with D possibly being TRBD2 (6 bases). CDR3 size: 16 residues. The germline gives CDR1 SGDLS, CDR2 YYNGEE. The germline V and J ends were trimmed by 2 bases and 0 bases, with 12 bases remaining between them. The CDR3 sequence: CASSVEGSSSYNEQFF. CDR3 nucleotide sequence: TGTGCCAGCAGCGTGGAGGGGTCGAGCTCCTACAATGAGCAGTTCTTC.